This T cell receptor beta chain was recorded in a study of low-dose radiotherapy and immunotherapy resistance in tumors (dated by TCRdb to 2021 to 2024). Notes on the research overall: In Cohort 1, 0.5 Gy per fraction was delivered every 2 weeks, and a total PTV dose of 6.5 Gy was prescribed. Every two weeks, patients got intravenous cyclophosphamide at 200 mg/m2, given one day ahead of each radiation and immunotherapy administration. Aspirin 300 mg was taken orally once daily by patients for four cycles, starting on cycle 1 day 1. In Cohort 2, 1 Gy per fraction was delivered every two weeks, for a total of 13 Gy over 26 weeks. The trial did not randomize participants into treatment groups. Patients were given nivolumab as a 240 mg flat dose every two weeks and ipilimumab at 1 mg/kg every six weeks, with both drugs delivered intravenously. Eight patients were included in the translational analysis, namely three from the first dose cohort plus the first five from the second dose cohort.

According to the study, the label for this sample's time point signals: before trial treatment. Donors were enrolled in RACIN, a single-arm phase I dose-escalation trial in which nivolumab, ipilimumab, aspirin, low-dose cyclophosphamide and low-dose radiotherapy were combined. Patients with advanced, TIL-negative solid tumors were considered eligible. Sequencing was performed on an Illumina HiSeq 2500. To make first-strand cDNA, Superscript III was used along with a set of TRAV- and TRBV-specific primers so that both the TCRalpha and TCRbeta chains were covered. A roughly 19-cycle PCR with Phusion amplified the TCRs, pairing a constant-region primer with the adapter that was attached to the V primers. Isolated mRNA was amplified with the MessageAmp II aRNA Amplification Kit, using a 16-hour in vitro transcription at 37°C. The Dynabeads mRNA DIRECT Purification Kit was used to isolate the mRNA for TCR sequencing. Indexed Illumina adapters were added in a second Phusion PCR of roughly 23 cycles, and the PCR products were purified with AMPure XP beads. The authors' analysis ran thus. Custom Perl scripts pooled TCR sequences encoding the same protein, removed out-of-frame sequences and computed each clonotype's abundance. Any TCR sequence backed by just one read was left out of the analysis. Repertoire metrics included Shannon entropy, Gini index, clonality, richness, and frequency of TCRs shared between repertoires. The public reads were quality trimmed at Q25 with fastp and then assembled into clones with MiXCR by TCRdb, keeping productive beta chains. A single entry per CDR3 protein holds the most common genes and DNA from its merged rows. What appears here as the V and J calls and clone size reflects TCRdb's work, not the paper's. The sample table lists tens of thousands of distinct CDR3 sequences, about 20% of them with a count of one. Together, the top ten hold 5% to 6.5% of the sample.

There are many counts of this clonotype. No cognate antigen has been identified for it. No much larger clonotype is one base removed from it; base qualities were not supplied. The germline V gene (reference sequence) gives CDR1 as LGHDT and CDR2 as YNNKEL. The trim is 7 bases for V and 8 bases for J, with a gap of 14 bases between the germline ends. Including the terminal cysteine and phenylalanine, the CDR3 comprises 12 residues. Just CDR3 DNA is preserved here, 36 bases in frame from base 1. The sequencing here drew on PBMCs, taken before treatment. The clonotype was recovered from a male donor with prostate cancer. The chain was built from TRBV3-1 and TRBJ1-2; TRBD1 might be the D gene, on 6 matching bases. The sequenced DNA: TGTGCCAGCAAGACGACAGGTGGCGGCTACACCTTC. Its product reads: CASKTTGGGYTF. With all but the CDR3 taken from the reference TRBV3-1 and TRBJ1-2 genes, the full variable domain is: DTAVSQTPKYLVTQMGNDKSIKCEQNLGHDTMYWYKQDSKKFLKIMFSYNNKELIINETVPNRFSPKSPDKAHLNLHINSLELGDSAVYFCASKTTGGGYTFGSGTRLTVV.